Listed below are T cell receptor beta chains from one sample, sequenced in a study of cytomegalovirus exposure and HLA in healthy donors. The assay was immunoSEQ multiplex PCR, and TCRdb's table has in-frame clones only and misses some. The table includes 100,000 to 120,000 clones, around 73% detected once. Specimen: PBMCs. Every receptor here comes from a man aged 30 to 39 in good health and CMV-seronegative. CDR3s include the opening cysteine and the closing phenylalanine or tryptophan. D genes are given only for firm matches. Clone sizes are given selectively: once, few, many, or a class where the clone is expanded.

v_call	d_call	clone_size	j_call	cdr3_aa	cdr3_nt
TRBV5-4	.	.	TRBJ2-7	CASSLIKGSSSYEQYF	TGTGCCAGCAGCTTAATTAAAGGGAGTAGCTCCTACGAGCAGTACTTC
TRBV25-1	TRBD2	.	TRBJ2-2	CASSDQRGAFTGELFF	TGTGCCAGCAGTGACCAGCGGGGGGCCTTTACCGGGGAGCTGTTTTTT
TRBV2	.	.	TRBJ1-5	CASRSGTSNQPQHF	TGTGCCAGCCGTTCTGGGACAAGCAATCAGCCCCAGCATTTT
TRBV6-1	TRBD2	.	TRBJ2-3	CASSESGRTDTQYF	TGTGCCAGCAGTGAAAGCGGGAGGACAGATACGCAGTATTTT
TRBV7-8	.	.	TRBJ1-3	CASSFLPGTGNTIYF	TGTGCCAGCAGCTTCCTCCCGGGGACTGGAAACACCATATATTTT
TRBV7-8	TRBD1	.	TRBJ1-3	CASSPGQLPFSGNTIYF	TGTGCCAGCAGCCCGGGACAGCTTCCCTTCTCTGGAAACACCATATATTTT
TRBV7-9	TRBD1	.	TRBJ2-2	CASSFRGQFANTGELFF	TGTGCCAGCAGCTTCAGGGGGCAGTTTGCGAACACCGGGGAGCTGTTTTTT
TRBV4-3	.	.	TRBJ1-1	CASSQVQNTEAFF	TGCGCCAGCAGCCAAGTCCAGAACACTGAAGCTTTCTTT
TRBV5-4	.	.	TRBJ1-1	CASSSRENTEAFF	TGTGCCAGCAGCTCCAGGGAGAACACTGAAGCTTTCTTT
TRBV18	.	.	TRBJ1-1	CASSPPGLYTEAFF	TGTGCCAGCTCACCACCGGGGCTATACACTGAAGCTTTCTTT
TRBV25-1	TRBD1	.	TRBJ2-7	CASSEDRAYEQYF	TGTGCCAGCAGTGAAGACAGGGCTTACGAGCAGTACTTC
TRBV7-9	TRBD1	.	TRBJ1-1	CASSPRTGQTTEAFF	TGTGCCAGCAGCCCTAGGACAGGCCAAACCACTGAAGCTTTCTTT
TRBV9	TRBD1	.	TRBJ2-1	CASSAHRGHYNEQFF	TGTGCCAGCAGCGCCCACAGGGGGCACTACAATGAGCAGTTCTTC
TRBV10-3	TRBD2	.	TRBJ2-7	CAIKGDSGAQPYEQYF	TGTGCCATCAAGGGGGATAGCGGGGCTCAACCCTACGAGCAGTACTTC
TRBV28	TRBD1	.	TRBJ1-5	CASTRDRVSQPQHF	TGTGCCAGCACCAGAGACAGGGTTAGTCAGCCCCAGCATTTT
TRBV27	TRBD2	.	TRBJ2-7	CASSPPTLAGSEQYF	TGTGCCAGCAGTCCCCCCACCCTAGCGGGAAGCGAGCAGTACTTC
TRBV6-5	TRBD2	.	TRBJ2-7	CASKSGGQGLYEQYF	TGTGCCAGCAAGTCGGGGGGGCAGGGTCTCTACGAGCAGTACTTC
TRBV7-5	.	.	TRBJ1-4	CARSPGRGNEKLFF	TGTGCCAGAAGTCCGGGCCGAGGGAATGAAAAACTGTTTTTT
TRBV7-2	.	.	TRBJ1-2	CASSAAPADYGYTF	TGTGCCAGCAGCGCGGCCCCGGCAGACTATGGCTACACCTTC
TRBV7-9	TRBD2	.	TRBJ2-2	CASSLRLADTGELFF	TGTGCCAGCAGCTTACGACTAGCGGACACCGGGGAGCTGTTTTTT
TRBV5-1	TRBD1	.	TRBJ2-3	CASSGGDRGTDTQYF	TGCGCCAGCAGCGGGGGGGACAGGGGGACAGATACGCAGTATTTT
TRBV10-1	TRBD1	.	TRBJ1-2	CAGSVDRGAYGYTF	TGCGCCGGCAGTGTAGACAGGGGAGCCTATGGCTACACCTTC
TRBV14	.	few	TRBJ2-7	CASSRTASYEQYF	TGTGCCAGCAGCCGGACAGCCTCCTACGAGCAGTACTTC
TRBV5-4	.	.	TRBJ2-3	CASSLGRRGTDTQYF	TGTGCCAGCAGCTTGGGTCGACGGGGAACAGATACGCAGTATTTT
TRBV5-1	TRBD1	.	TRBJ1-4	CASSVGGGATNEKLFF	TGCGCCAGCAGCGTCGGAGGGGGCGCAACTAATGAAAAACTGTTTTTT
TRBV28	.	.	TRBJ1-2	CASSLGLDSLYGYTF	TGTGCCAGCAGTTTAGGGTTGGACAGCCTCTATGGCTACACCTTC
TRBV4-1	.	once	TRBJ1-3	CASSQEVGSRSGNTIYF	TGCGCCAGCAGCCAAGAAGTGGGCAGTCGCTCTGGAAACACCATATATTTT
TRBV4-1	.	.	TRBJ1-4	CASSPRTAQNGEKLFF	TGCGCCAGCAGTCCCAGAACAGCCCAAAATGGGGAAAAACTGTTTTTT
TRBV4-1	TRBD1	.	TRBJ2-1	CASSRQGGEQFF	TGCGCCAGCAGCCGACAGGGGGGTGAGCAGTTCTTC
TRBV15	TRBD2	.	TRBJ2-1	CATRTSGRRIEQFF	TGTGCCACCAGGACTAGCGGGAGACGAATTGAGCAGTTCTTC
TRBV18	.	.	TRBJ1-5	CASSGVGGGSVLQPQHF	TGTGCCAGCTCAGGGGTCGGTGGGGGGTCGGTTCTTCAGCCCCAGCATTTT
TRBV10-3	TRBD2	.	TRBJ2-2	CAISDHRLADTGELFF	TGTGCCATCAGTGATCATCGACTAGCGGACACCGGGGAGCTGTTTTTT
TRBV10-1	TRBD1	.	TRBJ2-3	CASSATGTGPDTQYF	TGCGCCAGCAGTGCCACCGGGACAGGGCCAGATACGCAGTATTTT
TRBV9	TRBD1	few	TRBJ2-2	CASSFPRAGGTGELFF	TGTGCCAGCAGCTTCCCCCGGGCAGGGGGCACCGGGGAGCTGTTTTTT
TRBV6-6	.	few	TRBJ2-7	CASSRFDSTYEQYF	TGTGCCAGCAGTCGCTTCGACAGCACCTACGAGCAGTACTTC
TRBV19	TRBD1	.	TRBJ2-6	CASQDRAGANVLTF	TGTGCCAGTCAAGACAGGGCAGGGGCCAACGTCCTGACTTTC
TRBV6-1	TRBD1	.	TRBJ1-4	CASSEAGGQTYEKLFF	TGTGCCAGCAGTGAAGCGGGGGGACAGACCTATGAAAAACTGTTTTTT
TRBV30	TRBD1	few	TRBJ2-7	CAWSVGTGGYEQYF	TGTGCCTGGAGTGTGGGGACAGGAGGATACGAGCAGTACTTC
TRBV19	TRBD1	.	TRBJ1-1	CASSPTTGITEAFF	TGTGCCAGTTCCCCTACGACAGGGATCACTGAAGCTTTCTTT
TRBV11-2	.	.	TRBJ2-2	CASSADRNTGELFF	TGTGCCAGCAGCGCGGACAGAAACACCGGGGAGCTGTTTTTT
TRBV19	.	.	TRBJ1-5	CASSTVPQPQHF	TGTGCCAGTAGTACGGTACCACAGCCCCAGCATTTT
TRBV4-3	.	few	TRBJ1-1	CASSQRTDLYTEAFF	TGCGCCAGCAGCCAAAGGACAGACCTTTACACTGAAGCTTTCTTT
TRBV19	.	few	TRBJ2-7	CASSIDRSYEQYF	TGTGCCAGTAGTATAGACAGATCCTACGAGCAGTACTTC
TRBV19	TRBD1	.	TRBJ1-2	CASSPNRDRSGTF	TGTGCCAGTAGTCCGAACCGGGACAGGAGTGGAACCTTC
TRBV19	.	.	TRBJ1-5	CASSIIGGSNQPQHF	TGTGCCAGTAGTATAATCGGGGGGAGCAATCAGCCCCAGCATTTT
TRBV5-1	.	.	TRBJ2-2	CASSFGNRQNTGELFF	TGCGCCAGCAGCTTCGGTAACCGACAAAACACCGGGGAGCTGTTTTTT
TRBV2	.	.	TRBJ2-3	CASSARGHRTDTQYF	TGTGCCAGCAGTGCAAGGGGACACCGCACAGATACGCAGTATTTT
TRBV28	.	.	TRBJ1-2	CASSSRSDGLYGYTF	TGTGCCAGCAGTTCAAGGTCTGACGGACTCTATGGCTACACCTTC
TRBV21-1	.	.	TRBJ2-2	CASSKYWTDEPNTGELFF	TGTGCCAGCAGCAAATATTGGACAGACGAGCCGAACACCGGGGAGCTGTTTTTT